This is a list of T cell receptor beta chains from one sample in a study of monozygotic twins with inflammatory bowel disease. TCRdb reanalyzed the 5' RACE reads, giving one entry per CDR3 protein sequence and no DNA. Across 350,000 to 500,000 distinct CDR3 sequences, the top ten clones capture 2.4% of the sample. The source material was blood. The receptor set was obtained from a human donor with ulcerative colitis or Crohn's disease, or a healthy co-twin of an affected twin (not recorded which). Both conserved end residues are part of each CDR3.

TRBJ2-7,TRBV28,CAGSLAPGTGSYEQYF
TRBJ2-4,TRBV29-1,CSVRSTGTARNIQYF
TRBJ2-7,TRBV14,CASNRGGLGYEQYF
TRBJ1-2,TRBV2,CASSEERTGYGYTF
TRBJ2-5,TRBV28,CASSTRTVAETQYF
TRBJ2-3,TRBV20-1,CSAEHGREADTQYF
TRBJ2-7,TRBV7-9,CASSYTRYEQYF
TRBJ1-2,TRBV14,CASSPEEGFGYTF
TRBJ1-5,TRBV20-1,CSATSNSNQPQHF
TRBJ2-7,TRBV5-1,CASSSDLSGRSYEQYF
TRBJ2-2,TRBV25-1,CASSESNTGELFF
TRBJ1-6,TRBV20-1,CSARDPVQGARSPLHF
TRBJ1-2,TRBV4-1,CASSQGGTGERGYTF
TRBJ2-7,TRBV7-6,CASSRSESSYEQYF
TRBJ1-2,TRBV20-1,CSAQDGVNYGYTF
TRBJ2-7,TRBV11-1,CASSLSGQSWQYF
TRBJ2-7,TRBV6-6,CASSPGTAAQQYF
TRBJ2-5,TRBV10-3,CAISEGTGKETQYF
TRBJ1-1,TRBV11-2,CASSSGAQGLEAFF
TRBJ1-5,TRBV19,CASSIAGLNQPQHF
TRBJ1-1,TRBV11-3,CASSLGENTEASF
TRBJ1-1,TRBV7-8,CASSLEAGIFAFF
TRBJ2-1,TRBV15,CATSRPVASEKKEQFF
TRBJ2-5,TRBV15,CATSRDRRRGETQYF
TRBJ1-3,TRBV30,CAWSGVRTNSGNTIYF
TRBJ1-6,TRBV19,CASSTGMLIDSPLHF
TRBJ2-3,TRBV25-1,CASRIRDTQYF
TRBJ1-1,TRBV27,CASSLLPQGNYGEAFF
TRBJ1-1,TRBV5-1,CAGPKTENTEAFF
TRBJ2-3,TRBV6-1,CASTPRGSRGADTQYF
TRBJ2-3,TRBV20-1,CSARLVGADTQYF
TRBJ2-1,TRBV5-1,CASSEGLAGVFSYNEQFF
TRBJ1-4,TRBV18,CASSPGPTNEKLFF
TRBJ1-2,TRBV11-2,CASSFEAPGRSGYTF
TRBJ2-1,TRBV7-2,CASSDSGNRYNEQFF
TRBJ2-3,TRBV18,CASSPEDTQYF
TRBJ2-3,TRBV9,CASSVGLGNTDTQYF
TRBJ2-1,TRBV20-1,CSAPHRAGGPGEQFF
TRBJ1-1,TRBV5-1,CASSLESVTANTEAFF
TRBJ1-1,TRBV5-1,CASSLAGQAMNTEAFF
TRBJ2-5,TRBV20-1,CSASPPGRAHLLGETQYF